Following are 19 T cell receptor beta chains from one sample sequenced in a study of glioma-infiltrating T cells. The iRepertoire nested amplicon-rescue multiplex PCR amplified TCR alpha and beta CDR3s from RNA. From the multiplex PCR reads, TCRdb called clonotypes with MiXCR, one entry per CDR3 protein. Among fewer than 250,000 distinct CDR3 sequences listed, 25% to 35% were seen once. Material: glioma tissue, nonneoplastic brain tissue, or PBMCs (not recorded which). Every receptor here comes from a human donor with low-grade glioma or glioblastoma, undergoing nonglioma brain surgery, or in good health (not recorded which).

This clonotype was counted a few times. The chain combines TRBV19 with TRBJ2-6; no reliable D call. CDR1 is LNHDA and CDR2 is SQIVND in the germline V gene (reference sequence). V was shortened by 6 bases and J by 1 base, with 4 bases between the two germline ends. The CDR3 has 13 amino acids. The CDR3 region has the DNA TGTGCCAGTAGAGGTTCTGGGGCCAACGTCCTGACTTTC. It translates to CASRGSGANVLTF.

In the case of this clonotype: An end of the junction differs from the germline gene, which may be a read error. The chain uses TRBV10-2 and TRBJ2-7; no reliable D call. Germline V gene lookup returns CDR1 WSHSY and CDR2 SAAADI. This CDR3 is 13 amino acids long. In DNA, the CDR3 is TGTGCCACCAGCCTCGGGCCGGGCTACGAGCAGTACTTC. Translated: CATSLGPGYEQYF.

In its sample, this clonotype was seen many times. The chain employs TRBV20-1 and TRBJ2-1, with D possibly matching TRBD2 (6 bases). With 1 base removed from V and 6 bases from J, the gap between germline ends came to 13 bases. Germline CDR1 is DFQATT and CDR2 is SNEGSKA (reference sequence). The CDR3 is 14 amino acids. CDR3 DNA: TGCAGTGCTAGAGGAGGTAGCGGTGGCAATGAGCAGTTCTTC. Translating it yields CSARGGSGGNEQFF.

This clonotype was recorded at least ten times. The chain employs TRBV12-5 and TRBJ2-7, with TRBD1 matching 10 bases. CDR1 is LGHNT and CDR2 is FRNRAP in the germline V gene. V was clipped by 2 bases and J by 4 bases; unmatched bases: 8. The CDR3 has 16 amino acids. This CDR3 reads CASGLSPGTGDYEQYF. The CDR3 DNA is TGTGCTAGTGGTTTGTCTCCCGGGACAGGGGATTACGAGCAGTACTTC.

This chain connects TRBV5-1 to TRBJ2-7; 10 nucleotides line up with TRBD1. This CDR3 spans 16 amino acids. V gave up 5 bases and J gave up 1 base; unmatched junction bases: 9. CDR1 SGHRS and CDR2 YFSETQ come from the germline V gene. CDR3 region: CASRVEPGQGSYEQYF. In DNA, the CDR3 is TGCGCCAGCAGGGTAGAACCGGGACAGGGGTCCTACGAGCAGTACTTC.

The chain couples TRBV7-3 to TRBJ2-1; D is possibly TRBD2 (6 bases). Trimming removed 3 bases from V and 5 bases from J, with 8 bases in between. This CDR3 spans 13 amino acids. CDR1 and CDR2 (germline): SGHTA, FQGTGA. CDR3 amino acids: CASSFGGHNEQFF. The CDR3 DNA is TGTGCCAGCAGCTTTGGAGGGCACAATGAGCAGTTCTTC.

This clonotype was detected only a few times. The chain uses TRBV11-2 and TRBJ2-3, with 9 bases matching TRBD2. Germline V CDR1 and CDR2: SGHAT, FQNNGV. V was pared by 5 bases and J by 6 bases, with 6 bases of the junction left unmatched. The CDR3 runs 14 residues. CDR3 in DNA: TGTGCCAGCAGCCGCGGGAGGGCCGGGGATACGCAGTATTTT. Amino acids: CASSRGRAGDTQYF.

This clonotype showed up many times. This chain uses TRBV7-3 with TRBJ1-1; 9 bases are shared with TRBD1. The CDR3 is made up of 13 amino acids. Germline V lookup: CDR1 SGHTA, CDR2 FQGTGA. Losses at the gene ends were 6 bases for V and 8 bases for J; bases not matched to a gene: 7. The CDR3 DNA follows: TGTGCCAGCAGTCTACAGGGGGCGCGGGAAGCTTTCTTT. It specifies CASSLQGAREAFF.

This clonotype was detected many times. The CDR3 spells CASSEFRTASGNTIYF. DNA for the CDR3: TGTGCCAGCAGTGAATTTAGGACAGCCTCTGGAAACACCATATATTTT. The genes are TRBV25-1 and TRBJ1-3; a weak D match, TRBD1 (6 bases). V was clipped by 1 base and J by 0 bases, with 10 bases between them. CDR3 length equals 16 residues. Germline CDR1 and CDR2: MGHDK and SYGVNS.

On this clonotype: This may arise from a read error, as a much more abundant clone is one base away. The rearrangement uses TRBV18 and TRBJ2-7; 9 bases match TRBD1. The germline gives CDR1 KGHSH, CDR2 LQKENI. The CDR3 has 14 amino acids. For the CDR3, the DNA is TGTTCCAGCTCACCAGGGACAGGGAACAACGAGCAGTACTTC. Translating gives CSSSPGTGNNEQYF.

This clonotype was counted at least ten times. The V call is TRBV7-9, the J call TRBJ1-3; no definite D call. The CDR3 runs to 14 residues. The germline V and J ends were trimmed by 2 bases and 4 bases, with 9 bases remaining between them. Looked up from germline, CDR1 is SEHNR and CDR2 is FQNEAQ (reference sequence). The chain's CDR3 is CASSLRATGNTIYF. CDR3 nucleotide sequence: TGTGCCAGCAGCTTAAGGGCCACGGGAAACACCATATATTTT.

This clonotype was recorded many times. V gene TRBV14 combines with J gene TRBJ2-7, with 7 bases fitting TRBD1. Germline CDR1 is SGHDN and CDR2 is FVKESK. V shed 0 bases and J 2 bases; nucleotides not matched to a gene: 7. This CDR3 is 16 amino acids long. The CDR3, as DNA: TGTGCCAGCAGCCAAGATGAGGGGACAGTAACCTACGAGCAGTACTTC. Protein product: CASSQDEGTVTYEQYF.

This clonotype was counted many times. This chain connects TRBV4-2 to TRBJ1-1, with 7 bases matching TRBD1. This CDR3 comprises 14 residues. Germline trimming cut 2 bases from V and 7 bases from J; bases unmatched to any gene: 7. The germline V gene encodes CDR1 LGHNA and CDR2 YNFKEQ. The CDR3 sequence: CASSQPMWDSEAFF. CDR3 coding DNA: TGTGCCAGCAGCCAACCGATGTGGGACAGTGAAGCTTTCTTT.

On this clonotype: The junction differs from germline at one of its ends, possibly a read error. The rearrangement uses TRBV27 and TRBJ1-1; D remains unclear. The CDR3 is made up of 13 amino acids. The germline gives CDR1 MNHEY, CDR2 SMNVEV (reference sequence). CDR3 bases: TGTGTCAGCAGCAGGAGGGAGAAAACTGAAGCTTTCTTT. Translation: CVSSRREKTEAFF.

This clonotype came up a few times. The CDR3 coding sequence is TGCGCCAGCAGCTTGGGGGACTATCAAGAGACCCAGTACTTC. Amino acids: CASSLGDYQETQYF. The V and J genes are TRBV5-1 and TRBJ2-5; 7 positions agree with TRBD2. The germline CDR1 and CDR2 sequences are SGHRS and YFSETQ. J gave up 2 bases and V 0 bases, and 1 base lay outside the gene matches. CDR3 length equals 14 residues. Full variable domain (rest looked up from reference TRBV5-1 and TRBJ2-5): KAGVTQTPRYLIKTRGQQVTLSCSPISGHRSVSWYQQTPGQGLQFLFEYFSETQRNKGNFPGRFSGRQFSNSRSEMNVSTLELGDSALYLCASSLGDYQETQYFGPGTRLLVL.

This clonotype was detected only once. This sequence may be a read error, since a much larger clone differs from it by one base. V is TRBV7-9 and J is TRBJ2-6, with D unresolved. Per germline, CDR1 SEHNR and CDR2 FQNEAQ (reference sequence). The V end lost 1 base, the J end lost 0 bases, and 7 bases lay between the germline ends. This CDR3 is 16 amino acids long. The CDR3 here is CASSLVGFSGANVLTF. The CDR3, as DNA: TGTGCCAGCAGCTTAGTGGGGTTCTCTGGGGCCAACGTCCTGACTTTC.

This clonotype has only a few counts. The J gene is TRBJ2-1, the V gene TRBV19; 8 bases match TRBD2. The CDR3 runs to 17 residues. V shed 3 bases and J 1 base; nucleotides not matched to a gene: 8. The germline CDR1 and CDR2 sequences are LNHDA and SQIVND (reference sequence). The CDR3 sequence: CASSMVGAGGSYNEQFF. The CDR3 DNA reads as TGTGCCAGTAGTATGGTAGGGGCGGGAGGATCCTACAATGAGCAGTTCTTC.

The chain links TRBV28 to TRBJ2-1; 11 nucleotides match TRBD1. The germline V gene has CDR1 MDHEN and CDR2 SYDVKM. The CDR3 is made up of 16 amino acids. Trimming cost V 4 bases and J 7 bases; bases outside gene matches: 9. The CDR3 here is CASSSSGTGGRNEQFF. DNA for the CDR3: TGTGCCAGCAGTTCCTCCGGGACAGGGGGTCGGAATGAGCAGTTCTTC.

In its sample, this clonotype was seen once. This may be a read error: a much more frequent sequence differs by one nucleotide. The conserved phenylalanine or tryptophan normally closing the CDR3 is absent here, so this likely arose from a read error. The chain uses TRBV19 and TRBJ2-5; 8 positions match TRBD2. The CDR3 consists of 15 residues. V lost 3 bases and J lost 4; bases outside the gene matches: 7. Per the germline V gene, CDR1 is LNHDA and CDR2 is SQIVND (reference sequence). The CDR3 nucleotides are TGTGCCAGTAGTATCGGGACTAGAAGCCCAGAGACCCAGTACCTC. This sequence encodes CASSIGTRSPETQYL.